This TCR beta chain was identified during a study of shared clonotypes between healthy human individuals. CDR1 is SQVTM and CDR2 is ANQGSEA in the germline V gene. The CDR3 covers 13 residues. V was cut by 3 bases and J by 1 base, with 8 bases left in between. The method was immunoSEQ multiplex PCR; TCRdb's version includes in-frame clones alone and lacks a portion of them. The sample includes 2.3 million or so clones, approximately 93% of them seen just once. The chain links TRBV29-1 to TRBJ2-3; D is undetermined. The sequencing sample was made of naive CD4+ T cells from PBMCs. Noted subset: CD45RA+ positively selected. The TCR originated in a man between 18 and 35 years old in good health. Some clones in this sample may be carry-over from other donors' samples. The CDR3: CSVDSLGTDTQYF. CDR3 bases: TGCAGCGTTGACTCCCTGGGCACAGATACGCAGTATTTT.